One sample yielded the 10 T cell receptor beta chains listed below, sequenced in a study of blood T cell repertoires in COVID-19. Data came from immunoSEQ multiplex PCR; TCRdb stores just in-frame clones and leaves some out. The data show tens of thousands of clones, around nine tenths seen once. Sequencing was carried out using peripheral blood. The source of these receptors is a human donor in a cohort sampled during active COVID-19.

This chain links TRBV4-1 with TRBJ2-1; 11 bases match TRBD2. The length of the CDR3 is 16 residues. The V gene's germline CDR1 is MGHRA and CDR2 YSYEKL. Trimming took 4 bases from V and 2 from J; bases not matched to a gene: 4. CDR3 sequence (DNA): TGCGCCAGCAGCCTCCTGACTAGCGGGACCTACAATGAGCAGTTCTTC. Its protein product is CASSLLTSGTYNEQFF.

Here the CDR3 DNA reads TGCAGCGTTGAGACAGACACAGATACGCAGTATTTT. Its translation: CSVETDTDTQYF. The V call is TRBV29-1, the J call TRBJ2-3, with D perhaps TRBD1 (5 bases). This CDR3 has 12 residues. Germline CDR1 and CDR2: SQVTM and ANQGSEA. V lost 3 bases to trimming and J lost 2 bases, with 6 bases between them.

The chain carries TRBV6-2 or TRBV6-3 and TRBJ2-1; 11 nucleotides match TRBD2. The ends lost 2 bases at V and 7 bases at J; junction bases unmatched: 10. This CDR3 region has 17 residues. The germline V gene encodes CDR1 MNHEY and CDR2 SVGEGT. CDR3 loop: CASSYHALAGAWNEQFF. The CDR3 DNA sequence: TGTGCCAGCAGTTACCACGCACTAGCGGGAGCTTGGAATGAGCAGTTCTTC.

The chain links TRBV5-1 to TRBJ2-5, with TRBD2 matching 9 bases. CDR1 is SGHRS and CDR2 is YFSETQ in the germline V gene. This CDR3 is built from 16 residues. Losses at the gene ends were 2 bases for V and 1 base for J; bases not matched to a gene: 6. CDR3 amino acids: CASSFQTSGPQETQYF. Written as DNA, the CDR3 is TGCGCCAGCAGCTTCCAGACTAGCGGACCCCAAGAGACCCAGTACTTC.

The V call is TRBV19, the J call TRBJ1-1, with D tentatively TRBD1 (5 bases). Trimming took 4 bases from V and 2 from J, leaving 11 bases between them. Germline assignment: CDR1 LNHDA and CDR2 SQIVND (reference sequence). This CDR3 contains 14 residues. CDR3 residues: CASSTQTDNTEAFF. The DNA of the CDR3 is TGTGCCAGTAGTACTCAGACAGATAACACTGAAGCTTTCTTT.

The J gene is TRBJ1-1, the V gene TRBV9; the D gene is possibly TRBD1 (5 bases). Between the trimmed V and J ends, which lost 6 bases and 0 bases, there was a span of 9 bases. The CDR3 contains 13 residues. Germline V lookup: CDR1 SGDLS, CDR2 YYNGEE. The CDR3 DNA reads TGTGCCAGCAAACGGGGGATGAACACTGAAGCTTTCTTT. Its protein product is CASKRGMNTEAFF.

The rearrangement links TRBV4-1 to TRBJ1-2; TRBD1 is a possible D gene (6 bases). The CDR3 consists of 16 residues. With 3 bases removed from V and 1 base from J, the gap between germline ends came to 15 bases. Germline V lookup: CDR1 MGHRA, CDR2 YSYEKL. CDR3 in amino acids: CASSHLGQKLNYGYTF. Written as DNA, the CDR3 is TGCGCCAGCAGCCACCTCGGACAGAAACTTAACTATGGCTACACCTTC.

This clone was detected a few times. The V gene is TRBV6-6, the J gene TRBJ1-5; no clear D gene. CDR1 is MNHNY, CDR2 SVGAGI, per germline (reference sequence). The CDR3 has 14 amino acids. V was shortened by 5 bases and J by 1 base, with 9 bases between the two germline ends. CDR3 sequence: CASSRAQSNQPQHF. The CDR3 nucleotides read TGTGCCAGCAGTCGCGCTCAGAGCAATCAGCCCCAGCATTTT.

V gene TRBV11-2 combines with J gene TRBJ2-3; perhaps TRBD1 as D (5 bases). The V and J ends lost 6 bases and 2 bases respectively, with 9 bases between them. The germline V gene encodes CDR1 SGHAT and CDR2 FQNNGV. The CDR3 runs 13 residues. DNA for the CDR3: TGTGCCAGCAGGACAGAGATCACAGATACGCAGTATTTT. As protein: CASRTEITDTQYF.

The chain links TRBV28 to TRBJ1-5, with TRBD1 as a possible D gene (6 bases). In germline, CDR1 is MDHEN, CDR2 SYDVKM. Trimming shortened V by 5 bases and J by 8 bases, and 16 bases separated the two germline ends. This CDR3 is 14 amino acids long. CDR3 bases: TGTGCCAGCAGTCGAGGGGGGGAAGGGGAGCCCCAGCATTTT. It is translated as CASSRGGEGEPQHF.